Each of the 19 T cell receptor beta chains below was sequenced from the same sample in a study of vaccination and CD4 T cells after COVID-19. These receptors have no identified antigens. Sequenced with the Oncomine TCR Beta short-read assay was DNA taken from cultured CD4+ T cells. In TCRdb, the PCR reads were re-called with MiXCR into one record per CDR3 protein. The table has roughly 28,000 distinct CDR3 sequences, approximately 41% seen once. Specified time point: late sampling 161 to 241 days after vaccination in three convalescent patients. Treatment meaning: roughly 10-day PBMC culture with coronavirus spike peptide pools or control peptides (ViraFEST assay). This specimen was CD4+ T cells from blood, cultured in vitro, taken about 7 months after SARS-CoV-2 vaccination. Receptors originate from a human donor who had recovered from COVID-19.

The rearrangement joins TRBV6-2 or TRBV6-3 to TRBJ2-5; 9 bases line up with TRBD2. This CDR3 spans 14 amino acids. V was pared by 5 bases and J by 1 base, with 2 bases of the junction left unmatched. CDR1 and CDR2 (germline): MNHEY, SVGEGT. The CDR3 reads CASSVAGAQETQYF. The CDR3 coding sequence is TGTGCCAGCAGTGTAGCGGGAGCCCAAGAGACCCAGTACTTC.

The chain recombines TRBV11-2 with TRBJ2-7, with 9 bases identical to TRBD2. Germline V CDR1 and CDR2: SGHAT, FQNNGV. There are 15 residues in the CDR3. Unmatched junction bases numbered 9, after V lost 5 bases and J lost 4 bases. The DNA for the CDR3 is TGTGCCAGCAGCCCAATAGCGGGAGTGAGGTACGAGCAGTACTTC. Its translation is CASSPIAGVRYEQYF. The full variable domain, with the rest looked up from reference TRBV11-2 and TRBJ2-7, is EAGVAQSPRYKIIEKRQSVAFWCNPISGHATLYWYQQILGQGPKLLIQFQNNGVVDDSQLPKDRFSAERLKGVDSTLKIQPAKLEDSAVYLCASSPIAGVRYEQYFGPGTRLTVT.

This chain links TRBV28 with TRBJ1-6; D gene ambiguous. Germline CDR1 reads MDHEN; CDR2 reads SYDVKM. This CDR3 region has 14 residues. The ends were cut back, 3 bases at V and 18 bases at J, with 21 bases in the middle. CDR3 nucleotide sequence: TGTGCCAGCAGTTTCGGCTCGCAGGAGAAAGGACGCCACTTT. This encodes CASSFGSQEKGRHF.

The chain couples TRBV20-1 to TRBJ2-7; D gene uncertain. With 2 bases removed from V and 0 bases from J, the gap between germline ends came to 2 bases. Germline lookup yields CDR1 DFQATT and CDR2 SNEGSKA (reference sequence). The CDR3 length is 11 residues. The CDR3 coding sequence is TGCAGTGCTAGAAACTCCTACGAGCAGTACTTC. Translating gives CSARNSYEQYF.

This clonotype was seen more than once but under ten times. The CDR3 region is CASSFAGVQETQYF. The CDR3 nucleotides read TGTGCCAGCAGTTTCGCGGGAGTACAAGAGACCCAGTACTTC. V and J are TRBV28 and TRBJ2-5, with 7 bases matching TRBD2. Germline trimming cut 3 bases from V and 2 bases from J; bases unmatched to any gene: 3. The germline V gene encodes CDR1 MDHEN and CDR2 SYDVKM. The CDR3 spans 14 residues. Full variable domain (rest looked up from reference TRBV28 and TRBJ2-5): DVKVTQSSRYLVKRTGEKVFLECVQDMDHENMFWYRQDPGLGLRLIYFSYDVKMKEKGDIPEGYSVSREKKERFSLILESASTNQTSMYLCASSFAGVQETQYFGPGTRLLVL.

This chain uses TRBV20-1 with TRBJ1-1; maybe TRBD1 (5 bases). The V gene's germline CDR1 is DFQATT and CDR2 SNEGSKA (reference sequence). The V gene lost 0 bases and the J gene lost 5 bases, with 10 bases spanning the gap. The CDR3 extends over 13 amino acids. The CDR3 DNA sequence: TGCAGTGCTAGAGATGGGAGGGGAACTGAAGCTTTCTTT. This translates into CSARDGRGTEAFF.

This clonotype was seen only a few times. The CDR3 region has the DNA TGCAGTGCTAGACCGATACCGGGAGCACGGATGGCTTTCTATGGCTACACCTTC. Encoded protein: CSARPIPGARMAFYGYTF. The chain joins TRBV20-1 to TRBJ1-2; D is unclear. The germline gives CDR1 DFQATT, CDR2 SNEGSKA (reference sequence). The germline V and J ends were trimmed by 2 bases and 4 bases, with 26 bases remaining between them. CDR3 length: 18 amino acids.

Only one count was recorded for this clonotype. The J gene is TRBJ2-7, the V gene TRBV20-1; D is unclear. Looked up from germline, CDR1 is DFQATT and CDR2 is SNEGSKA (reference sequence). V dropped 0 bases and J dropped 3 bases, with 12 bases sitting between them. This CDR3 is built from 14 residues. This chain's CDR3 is CSARDNYNDYEQYF. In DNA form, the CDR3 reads TGCAGTGCTAGAGATAACTACAATGACTACGAGCAGTACTTC.

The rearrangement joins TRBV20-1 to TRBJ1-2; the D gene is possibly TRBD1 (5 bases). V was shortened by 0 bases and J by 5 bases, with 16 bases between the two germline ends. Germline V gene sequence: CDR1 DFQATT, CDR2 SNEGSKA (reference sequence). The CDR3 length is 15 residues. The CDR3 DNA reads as TGCAGTGCTAGAGATCATAGGACACCCATTTATGGCTACACCTTC. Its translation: CSARDHRTPIYGYTF.

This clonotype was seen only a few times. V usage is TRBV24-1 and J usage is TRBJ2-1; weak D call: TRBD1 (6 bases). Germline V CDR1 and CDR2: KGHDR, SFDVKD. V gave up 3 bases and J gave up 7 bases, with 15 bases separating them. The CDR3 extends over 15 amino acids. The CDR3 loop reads CATSDNRALLNEQFF. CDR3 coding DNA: TGTGCCACCAGTGATAACAGGGCCCTCCTTAATGAGCAGTTCTTC.

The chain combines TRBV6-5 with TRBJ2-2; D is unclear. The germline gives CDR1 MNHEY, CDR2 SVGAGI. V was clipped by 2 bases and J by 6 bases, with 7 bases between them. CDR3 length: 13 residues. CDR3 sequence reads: CASSYDDSGELFF. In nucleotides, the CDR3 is TGTGCCAGCAGTTACGATGACTCCGGGGAGCTGTTTTTT.

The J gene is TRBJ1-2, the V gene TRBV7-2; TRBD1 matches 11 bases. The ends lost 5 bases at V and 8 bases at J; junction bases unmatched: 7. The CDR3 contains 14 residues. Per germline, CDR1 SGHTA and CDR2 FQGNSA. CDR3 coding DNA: TGTGCCAGCAGCGCCCGGACAGGGGGCCGGGGCTACACCTTC. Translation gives CASSARTGGRGYTF.

In nucleotides, the CDR3 is TGTGCCAGTAGTCCGACAGGTGGTAGCACAGATACGCAGTATTTT. It codes for CASSPTGGSTDTQYF. The J gene is TRBJ2-3, the V gene TRBV19, with D perhaps matching TRBD1 (6 bases). V lost 5 bases and J 0 bases, leaving 12 bases between the germline ends. Looked up from germline, CDR1 is LNHDA and CDR2 is SQIVND (reference sequence). The CDR3 has 15 amino acids. Based on the CDR3 plus reference TRBV19 and TRBJ2-3, the full variable domain is DGGITQSPKYLFRKEGQNVTLSCEQNLNHDAMYWYRQDPGQGLRLIYYSQIVNDFQKGDIAEGYSVSREKKESFPLTVTSAQKNPTAFYLCASSPTGGSTDTQYFGPGTRLTVL.

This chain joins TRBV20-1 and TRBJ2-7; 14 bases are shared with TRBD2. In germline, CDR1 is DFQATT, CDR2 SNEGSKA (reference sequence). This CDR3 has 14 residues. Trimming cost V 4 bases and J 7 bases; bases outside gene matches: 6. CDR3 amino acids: CSATGLAGVREQYF. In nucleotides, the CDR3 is TGCAGTGCTACGGGACTAGCGGGAGTGAGGGAGCAGTACTTC.

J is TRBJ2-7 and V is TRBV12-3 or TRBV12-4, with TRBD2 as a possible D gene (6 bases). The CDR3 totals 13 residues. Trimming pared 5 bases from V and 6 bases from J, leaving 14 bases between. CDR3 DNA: TGTGCCAGCAGTGACTTGGTGGGGGGCGAGCAGTACTTC. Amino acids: CASSDLVGGEQYF.

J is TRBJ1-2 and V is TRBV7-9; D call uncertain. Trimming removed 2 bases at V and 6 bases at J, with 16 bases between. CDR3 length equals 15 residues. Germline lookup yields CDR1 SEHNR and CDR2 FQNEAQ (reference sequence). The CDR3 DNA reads TGTGCCAGCAGCTTACCCGCCGCTTCGATAGATGGCTACACCTTC. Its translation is CASSLPAASIDGYTF. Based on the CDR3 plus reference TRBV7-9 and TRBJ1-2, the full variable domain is DTGVSQNPRHKITKRGQNVTFRCDPISEHNRLYWYRQTLGQGPEFLTYFQNEAQLEKSRLLSDRFSAERPKGSFSTLEIQRTEQGDSAMYLCASSLPAASIDGYTFGSGTRLTVV.

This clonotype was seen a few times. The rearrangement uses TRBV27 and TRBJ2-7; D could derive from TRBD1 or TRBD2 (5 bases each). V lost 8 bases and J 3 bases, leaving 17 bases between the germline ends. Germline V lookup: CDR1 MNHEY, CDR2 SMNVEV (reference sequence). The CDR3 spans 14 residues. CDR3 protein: CASASRDGIYEQYF. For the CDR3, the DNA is TGTGCCAGCGCCAGCCGGGACGGAATCTACGAGCAGTACTTC.

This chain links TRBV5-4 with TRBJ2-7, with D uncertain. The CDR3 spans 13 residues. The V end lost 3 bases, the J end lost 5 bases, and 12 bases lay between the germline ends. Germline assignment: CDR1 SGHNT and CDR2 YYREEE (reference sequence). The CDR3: CASSSTVVDEQYF. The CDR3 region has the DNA TGTGCCAGCAGCTCCACGGTGGTCGACGAGCAGTACTTC.

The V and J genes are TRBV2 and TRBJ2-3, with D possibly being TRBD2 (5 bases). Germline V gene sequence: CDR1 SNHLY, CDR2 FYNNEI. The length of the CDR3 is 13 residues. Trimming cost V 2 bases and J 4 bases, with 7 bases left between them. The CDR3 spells CASSERRPDTQYF. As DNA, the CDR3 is TGTGCCAGCAGTGAAAGGAGGCCAGATACGCAGTATTTT.